This record looks at one T cell receptor (beta chain) sequence and its context. Its antigen is not identified. This sample is drawn from a study of chemoradiotherapy in HPV16-positive cancers. Study results and limitations: Better recurrence-free survival went with HPV-responsive T-cell expansion in HPV16-positive patients.

V was trimmed by 4 bases and J by 4 bases, leaving 13 bases between them. The CDR3 has 14 residues. Germline V gene sequence: CDR1 SGHTA, CDR2 FQGNSA. The protocol was immunoSEQ multiplex PCR, while the TCRdb copy is restricted to in-frame clones and leaves out a portion. The sample lists approximately 34,000 clones; 80% to 90% were seen once. The gene calls are TRBV7-2 and TRBJ1-2, with no clear D. This sequence was found in a human donor with HPV-associated anogenital cancer. The input for sequencing was blood, taken from a patient who underwent chemoradiotherapy. In DNA form, the CDR3 reads TGTGCCAGCAGCTCCCTTGGGGTCTTCTATGGCTACACCTTC. Protein product: CASSSLGVFYGYTF.